The clone carrying this T cell receptor beta chain was observed a few times. This table comes from immunoSEQ multiplex PCR, and its TCRdb copy is limited to in-frame clones, with some not included. Among 190,000 or so clones listed, 65% to 85% were seen once. Germline V gene sequence: CDR1 LGHNA, CDR2 YSLEER. The CDR3 totals 15 residues. V shed 3 bases and J 4 bases; nucleotides not matched to a gene: 7. The data were taken from a study of blood T cell repertoires in COVID-19. The sequence came from a man between 35 and 55 years old who had recovered from COVID-19. The rearrangement uses TRBV4-3 and TRBJ1-2; 8 nucleotides align to TRBD1. Source material: PBMCs or T cells enriched from blood (not recorded which). The CDR3: CASSQTGVLGYGYTF. The CDR3 nucleotides are TGCGCCAGCAGCCAGACAGGGGTCCTCGGCTATGGCTACACCTTC.